Below are 22 T cell receptor beta chains sequenced from a single sample in a study of cytomegalovirus exposure and HLA in healthy donors. The protocol was immunoSEQ multiplex PCR, while the TCRdb copy is restricted to in-frame clones and leaves out a portion. The sample carries fewer than 400,000 clones, more than 80% recorded once. Sequenced input: PBMCs. Receptors were obtained from a woman under 30 in good health and CMV-seronegative.

The J gene is TRBJ2-7, the V gene TRBV11-2; 7 positions agree with TRBD2. Per the germline V gene, CDR1 is SGHAT and CDR2 is FQNNGV. V lost 1 base to trimming and J lost 2 bases; unmatched junction nucleotides: 5. CDR3 length equals 15 residues. The CDR3 reads CASSLVTGGPYEQYF. The CDR3 nucleotides are TGTGCCAGCAGCTTAGTGACGGGAGGCCCCTACGAGCAGTACTTC.

This clone was found once. The CDR3 region has the DNA TGTGCCAGCAGGTATGGGGAGAGCCCAACCACCGAGCAGTACTTC. It specifies CASRYGESPTTEQYF. This sequence joins TRBV2 and TRBJ2-7, with TRBD2 as a possible D gene (5 bases). Trimming removed 6 bases at V and 6 bases at J, with 21 bases between. The CDR3 has 15 amino acids. CDR1 and CDR2 from the germline V gene are SNHLY and FYNNEI.

J is TRBJ2-1 and V is TRBV29-1, with 9 bases lining up with TRBD2. Germline trimming cut 3 bases from V and 5 bases from J; bases unmatched to any gene: 5. This CDR3 comprises 14 residues. Germline V gene data show CDR1 as SQVTM and CDR2 as ANQGSEA. Here the CDR3 reads CSVDPSGANNEQFF. The CDR3 DNA sequence: TGCAGCGTTGACCCTAGCGGGGCCAACAATGAGCAGTTCTTC.

The chain has TRBV9 and TRBJ2-7, with D maybe TRBD2 (5 bases). V gave up 4 bases and J gave up 3 bases, with 14 bases separating them. Germline-derived CDR1 and CDR2 are SGDLS and YYNGEE. The CDR3 covers 14 residues. CDR3 nucleotide sequence: TGTGCCAGCAGCACCCGCGGGCAGGTCTACGAGCAGTACTTC. Its translation is CASSTRGQVYEQYF.

CDR3 region: CASQTGAEANYGYTF. DNA of the CDR3: TGTGCCAGCCAGACAGGGGCCGAAGCTAACTATGGCTACACCTTC. The rearrangement uses TRBV6-6 and TRBJ1-2; TRBD1 matches 8 bases. Trimming took 8 bases from V and 0 from J; bases not matched to a gene: 8. The CDR3 extends over 15 amino acids. CDR1 and CDR2 from the germline V gene are MNHNY and SVGAGI (reference sequence).

The chain joins TRBV4-2 to TRBJ2-1; no definite D call. The CDR3 loop spans 13 amino acids. In germline, CDR1 is LGHNA, CDR2 YNFKEQ. V was pared by 4 bases and J by 9 bases, with 13 bases between. Written as DNA, the CDR3 is TGTGCCAGCAGCCCAAATCCCGGAGCTGAGCAGTTCTTC. Translating gives CASSPNPGAEQFF.

The V gene is TRBV6-5, the J gene TRBJ2-7, with TRBD2 identical over 8 bases. Germline values: CDR1 MNHEY, CDR2 SVGAGI. CDR3 length: 14 amino acids. V was pared by 6 bases and J by 1 base, with 5 bases of the junction left unmatched. CDR3 amino acids: CASRLKRESYEQYF. As DNA, the CDR3 is TGTGCCAGCAGACTGAAGCGGGAGTCCTACGAGCAGTACTTC.

The sample holds one count of this clone. The chain links TRBV23-1 to TRBJ1-5; possibly TRBD1 for D (6 bases). TRBV23-1 is labeled an ORF, and its function is uncertain. Trimming left V 3 bases short and J 5 bases short, with 26 bases between. There are 19 residues in the CDR3. The CDR3 region is CASSHSGNRALGEYQPQHF. CDR3 bases: TGCGCCAGCAGTCATTCCGGGAACAGGGCCCTTGGTGAGTATCAGCCCCAGCATTTT.

The J gene is TRBJ2-7, the V gene TRBV4-1; 8 bases fit TRBD1. CDR3 size: 15 residues. Germline V CDR1 and CDR2: MGHRA, YSYEKL. With V trimmed by 4 bases and J by 6 bases, 11 bases remained unmatched. Here the CDR3 reads CASSLIGRGQFEQYF. The CDR3 bases are TGCGCCAGCAGCCTTATAGGCAGGGGGCAGTTCGAGCAGTACTTC.

The V and J genes are TRBV18 and TRBJ2-7; 7 bases match TRBD1. The junction had 10 bases not matched to a gene; V was cut back by 3 bases and J by 2 bases. The germline gives CDR1 KGHSH, CDR2 LQKENI. The CDR3 covers 16 residues. The CDR3, as DNA: TGTGCCAGCTCACCTCCTGGACAGGAAAGGGCCTACGAGCAGTACTTC. Translating it yields CASSPPGQERAYEQYF.

The chain joins TRBV6-5 to TRBJ2-7; 11 positions agree with TRBD1. The CDR3 has 15 amino acids. Unmatched junction bases numbered 6, after V lost 6 bases and J lost 2 bases. Germline V gene sequence: CDR1 MNHEY, CDR2 SVGAGI. This chain's CDR3 is CASSNGQGAAYEQYF. The CDR3 DNA reads TGTGCCAGCAGCAACGGACAGGGGGCGGCCTACGAGCAGTACTTC.

This chain links TRBV7-2 with TRBJ2-7, with 9 bases lining up with TRBD2. V shed 4 bases, J shed 0 bases, and the junction held 1 base outside the gene matches. The germline V gene encodes CDR1 SGHTA and CDR2 FQGNSA. The CDR3 consists of 14 residues. This chain's CDR3 is CASSSSGISYEQYF. The CDR3 nucleotides are TGTGCCAGCAGCTCTAGCGGGATCTCCTACGAGCAGTACTTC. Based on the CDR3 plus reference TRBV7-2 and TRBJ2-7, the full variable domain is GAGVSQSPSNKVTEKGKDVELRCDPISGHTALYWYRQSLGQGLEFLIYFQGNSAPDKSGLPSDRFSAERTGGSVSTLTIQRTQQEDSAVYLCASSSSGISYEQYFGPGTRLTVT.

The rearrangement joins TRBV27 to TRBJ2-1; D ambiguous. The CDR3 loop spans 12 amino acids. The germline gives CDR1 MNHEY, CDR2 SMNVEV (reference sequence). V dropped 6 bases and J dropped 8 bases, with 11 bases sitting between them. CDR3 in amino acids: CASSRIRDEQFF. The CDR3 DNA reads as TGTGCCAGCAGCCGCATTCGGGATGAGCAGTTCTTC.

The chain combines TRBV7-9 with TRBJ2-7, with D maybe TRBD2 (6 bases). This CDR3 contains 11 residues. Germline CDR1 reads SEHNR; CDR2 reads FQNEAQ (reference sequence). V dropped 5 bases and J dropped 8 bases, with 10 bases sitting between them. The CDR3 region is CASSPRDQQYF. The CDR3 nucleotides are TGTGCCAGCAGCCCGCGGGACCAGCAGTACTTC.

The chain's CDR3 is CASSISSGDIYEQYF. CDR3 nucleotide sequence: TGTGCCAGTAGTATATCGAGCGGGGACATCTACGAGCAGTACTTC. The rearrangement joins TRBV19 to TRBJ2-7; possibly TRBD2 for D (7 bases). The CDR3 covers 15 residues. Germline V gene sequence: CDR1 LNHDA, CDR2 SQIVND (reference sequence). Trimming pared 2 bases from V and 3 bases from J, leaving 14 bases between.

The V and J genes are TRBV1 and TRBJ2-1; TRBD1, the D gene given by the table, was not confirmed from the DNA. TRBV1 is reported as a pseudogene. The CDR3 is 16 amino acids. The CDR3 spells CTSSQDEGATYNEQFF. In DNA form, the CDR3 reads TGCACCAGCAGCCAAGACGAGGGGGCTACCTACAATGAGCAGTTCTTC.

The chain combines TRBV5-6 with TRBJ2-7, with D possibly matching TRBD2 (5 bases). Germline V gene data show CDR1 as SGHDT and CDR2 as YYEEEE. The V end was cut by 4 bases, the J end by 5 bases, with 16 bases between. The CDR3 is 14 residues long. CDR3: CASSPPGMVHEQYF. The CDR3 bases are TGTGCCAGCAGCCCCCCCGGGATGGTTCACGAGCAGTACTTC.

The chain uses TRBV11-1 and TRBJ2-5, with D possibly TRBD2 on 5 matching bases. This CDR3 is built from 13 residues. Germline V gene lookup returns CDR1 SGHAT and CDR2 FQDESV (reference sequence). Deletions cut 3 bases from V and 1 base from J, with 6 bases between. CDR3 in amino acids: CASSFGSQETQYF. In DNA, the CDR3 is TGTGCCAGCAGCTTTGGGAGCCAAGAGACCCAGTACTTC.

The chain is built from TRBV5-4 and TRBJ2-2; 12 bases map to TRBD2. The CDR3 runs 16 residues. In germline, CDR1 is SGHNT, CDR2 YYREEE (reference sequence). Trimming cost V 4 bases and J 6 bases; bases outside gene matches: 7. The CDR3 nucleotides read TGTGCCAGCAGCCTGGGACTAGCGGGCTACCCCGGGGAGCTGTTTTTT. Residues: CASSLGLAGYPGELFF.

The chain has TRBV10-3 and TRBJ2-3, with 10 positions matching TRBD2. Germline trimming cut 2 bases from V and 3 bases from J; bases unmatched to any gene: 2. CDR1 is ENHRY and CDR2 is SYGVKD in the germline V gene. The CDR3 totals 15 residues. In DNA, the CDR3 is TGTGCCATCAGTGAGCCGGGACTAGCGACAGATACGCAGTATTTT. It is translated as CAISEPGLATDTQYF.

For the CDR3, the DNA is TGTGCCAGCTCGGAAGGGGGCACTAATGAAAAACTGTTTTTT. Translating it yields CASSEGGTNEKLFF. J is TRBJ1-4 and V is TRBV18, with 7 bases identical to TRBD1. CDR1 and CDR2 from the germline V gene are KGHSH and LQKENI. The V segment lost 6 bases and the J segment 2 bases; nucleotides outside the gene matches: 3. The CDR3 covers 14 residues. The full variable domain, completed using reference TRBV18 and TRBJ1-4, is NAGVMQNPRHLVRRRGQEARLRCSPMKGHSHVYWYRQLPEEGLKFMVYLQKENIIDESGMPKERFSAEFPKEGPSILRIQQVVRGDSAAYFCASSEGGTNEKLFFGSGTQLSVL.

V gene TRBV18 combines with J gene TRBJ2-1; the D gene is possibly TRBD2 (6 bases). The CDR3 consists of 13 residues. Looked up from germline, CDR1 is KGHSH and CDR2 is LQKENI. The V gene lost 0 bases and the J gene lost 7 bases, with 7 bases spanning the gap. The CDR3 DNA sequence: TGTGCCAGCTCACCACCAGCGGGTAATGAGCAGTTCTTC. Its translation is CASSPPAGNEQFF.